What follows are 22 T cell receptor beta chains derived from one specimen sequenced in a study of beta chain features in type 1 diabetes. The study's findings and limits: Type 1 diabetes patients had moderately but significantly shorter TCRB CDR3s in all four CD4+ subsets.

Their specific antigens are unknown. Since all of the isolated RNA was reverse transcribed, expressed TCRB transcripts were what got sequenced. Using immunoSEQ multiplex PCR, the repertoire was profiled, and TCRdb retains in-frame clones only, with some absent. The sample consists of hundreds of thousands of clones, roughly an eighth of them appearing once. Sequencing input: naive CD4+ T cells from blood. The receptors shown here come from a man younger than 35 with type 1 diabetes.

The chain carries TRBV30 and TRBJ1-1; D is perhaps TRBD1 (5 bases). Germline assignment: CDR1 GTSNPN and CDR2 SVGIG (reference sequence). Trimming removed 1 base from V and 4 bases from J, with 19 bases in between. The CDR3 runs to 16 residues. As DNA, the CDR3 is TGTGCCTGGAGTGGCCCTTGGGGGAAGCAGGGCACTGAAGCTTTCTTT. As protein: CAWSGPWGKQGTEAFF. The full variable domain, completed using reference TRBV30 and TRBJ1-1, is SQTIHQWPATLVQPVGSPLSLECTVEGTSNPNLYWYRQAAGRGLQLLFYSVGIGQISSEVPQNLSASRPQDRQFILSSKKLLLSDSGFYLCAWSGPWGKQGTEAFFGQGTRLTVV.

A remark on this clone: Other DNA sequences in this sample translate to the same CDR3. This chain joins TRBV7-2 and TRBJ2-5; TRBD2 is a possible D gene (6 bases). V shed 3 bases and J shed 1 base, with 6 bases lying between them. In germline, CDR1 is SGHTA, CDR2 FQGNSA. The CDR3 runs 13 residues. Here the CDR3 reads CASSFSGQETQYF. In nucleotides, the CDR3 is TGTGCCAGCAGCTTTAGCGGCCAAGAGACCCAGTACTTC.

A word on this clone: The sample carries other DNA sequences with the same CDR3. The V and J genes are TRBV9 and TRBJ2-2; D is uncertain. CDR1 and CDR2 from the germline V gene are SGDLS and YYNGEE. This CDR3 spans 15 amino acids. The V end was cut by 0 bases, the J end by 0 bases, with 6 bases between. This CDR3 is CASSVGGTNTGELFF. The DNA for the CDR3 is TGTGCCAGCAGCGTAGGGGGAACGAACACCGGGGAGCTGTTTTTT.

This clone came up a few times. The rearrangement links TRBV7-2 to TRBJ2-5; 7 bases agree with TRBD2. Germline CDR1 and CDR2: SGHTA and FQGNSA. This CDR3 comprises 15 residues. The V gene end was trimmed by 5 bases and the J gene end by 5 bases; junction bases not matched to a gene: 11. The CDR3 reads CASSNRREVGETQYF. The CDR3 coding sequence is TGTGCCAGCAGCAATAGACGGGAGGTGGGGGAGACCCAGTACTTC.

The V and J genes are TRBV11-2 and TRBJ1-6; tentative D call: TRBD1 (6 bases). The CDR3 loop spans 17 amino acids. Germline lookup yields CDR1 SGHAT and CDR2 FQNNGV. V lost 7 bases, J lost 1 base, and 17 bases lay in between. CDR3 sequence (DNA): TGTGCCAGCACCCCATGGGGGGGGCTTTCCTATAATTCACCCCTCCACTTT. Translation: CASTPWGGLSYNSPLHF.

The gene calls are TRBV30 and TRBJ2-5; 8 bases fit TRBD2. The germline CDR1 and CDR2 sequences are GTSNPN and SVGIG (reference sequence). The junction had 7 bases not matched to a gene; V was cut back by 5 bases and J by 5 bases. This CDR3 is built from 13 residues. The CDR3 spells CAWAGPGGETQYF. CDR3 bases: TGTGCCTGGGCCGGCCCGGGGGGGGAGACCCAGTACTTC.

The rearrangement joins TRBV11-1 to TRBJ1-6, with 7 nucleotides matching TRBD1. The trim removed 5 bases at V and 14 bases at J, leaving 9 bases unmatched. Per the germline V gene, CDR1 is SGHAT and CDR2 is FQDESV (reference sequence). This CDR3 is built from 13 residues. The CDR3 nucleotides are TGTGCCAGCAGCATGGACAGGCTCAGATCCCTCCACTTT. It translates to CASSMDRLRSLHF. Filled out from reference TRBV11-1 and TRBJ1-6, the complete variable domain reads EAEVAQSPRYKITEKSQAVAFWCDPISGHATLYWYRQILGQGPELLVQFQDESVVDDSQLPKDRFSAERLKGVDSTLKIQPAELGDSAMYLCASSMDRLRSLHFGNGTRLTVT.

This chain links TRBV7-2 with TRBJ2-7; the match to TRBD2 covers 9 bases. CDR1 SGHTA and CDR2 FQGNSA come from the germline V gene. The V and J ends lost 0 bases and 9 bases, in that order; junction bases with no gene match: 12. CDR3 length: 16 residues. Here the CDR3 DNA reads TGTGCCAGCAGCTTAGCGGGCCTAGCGGGACCCACTGTGCAGTACTTC. Its protein is CASSLAGLAGPTVQYF. Full variable domain (remainder filled in from reference TRBV7-2 and TRBJ2-7): GAGVSQSPSNKVTEKGKDVELRCDPISGHTALYWYRQSLGQGLEFLIYFQGNSAPDKSGLPSDRFSAERTGGSVSTLTIQRTQQEDSAVYLCASSLAGLAGPTVQYFGPGTRLTVT.

The chain couples TRBV5-6 to TRBJ2-5, with TRBD2 matching over 8 bases. V shed 0 bases, J shed 4 bases, and the junction held 8 bases outside the gene matches. This CDR3 is 16 amino acids long. Germline V gene data show CDR1 as SGHDT and CDR2 as YYEEEE. Written as DNA, the CDR3 is TGTGCCAGCAGCTTGGGAAGCGGGAGTGGAGTAGAGACCCAGTACTTC. This sequence encodes CASSLGSGSGVETQYF.

This clone has only a few counts. The chain couples TRBV7-2 to TRBJ2-7; 7 bases match TRBD2. The CDR3 runs 14 residues. The junction had 7 bases not matched to a gene; V was cut back by 1 base and J by 7 bases. Germline CDR1 and CDR2: SGHTA and FQGNSA. CDR3 sequence reads: CASSLVQREGEQYF. Written as DNA, the CDR3 is TGTGCCAGCAGCTTAGTCCAGCGGGAAGGGGAGCAGTACTTC.

This rearrangement joins TRBV7-8 to TRBJ2-3; no firm D call. The CDR3 has 14 amino acids. V was trimmed by 2 bases and J by 4 bases, leaving 10 bases between them. Germline-derived CDR1 and CDR2 are SGHVS and FQNEAQ. This CDR3 is CASSLKGFADTQYF. The CDR3 DNA reads as TGTGCCAGCAGCTTAAAAGGGTTCGCAGATACGCAGTATTTT.

The V gene is TRBV23-1, the J gene TRBJ2-1, with D unclear. TRBV23-1 is sorted into the ORF group, with uncertain function. The CDR3 consists of 12 residues. V shed 8 bases and J shed 5 bases, with 10 bases lying between them. The CDR3 region has the DNA TGCGCCAGCCCCACACCCCACAATGAGCAGTTCTTC. Translated: CASPTPHNEQFF.

In this sample, this clone turned up a few times. The chain employs TRBV10-3 and TRBJ1-4; maybe TRBD1 (5 bases). This CDR3 is 14 amino acids long. Trimming pared 4 bases from V and 4 bases from J, leaving 10 bases between. Germline CDR1 reads ENHRY; CDR2 reads SYGVKD. CDR3 DNA sequence: TGTGCCATCAGTGTGGGACCTGATAATGAAAAACTGTTTTTT. Amino acids: CAISVGPDNEKLFF.

V is TRBV18 and J is TRBJ2-7; TRBD1 agrees at 10 bases. J was trimmed by 6 bases and V by 0 bases; bases with no gene match: 5. The CDR3 loop spans 15 amino acids. The germline gives CDR1 KGHSH, CDR2 LQKENI. CDR3 DNA sequence: TGTGCCAGCTCACCACCGGGGACAGGGGTGGGCGAGCAGTACTTC. Translation gives CASSPPGTGVGEQYF.

This sequence joins TRBV14 and TRBJ2-2, with D tentatively TRBD2 (5 bases). Trimming took off 5 bases at V and 6 bases at J, with 16 bases between the two ends. The length of the CDR3 is 15 residues. Germline loops: CDR1 SGHDN, CDR2 FVKESK. CDR3 DNA sequence: TGTGCCAGCAGCGGCAGGACTCTTGGATCCGGGGAGCTGTTTTTT. Protein sequence: CASSGRTLGSGELFF.

Concerning this clone itself: Distinct nucleotide sequences in the sample also encode this CDR3. The chain carries TRBV6-5 and TRBJ1-5; unclear D gene. V was cut by 6 bases and J by 1 base, with 4 bases left in between. Per germline, CDR1 MNHEY and CDR2 SVGAGI. The CDR3 sequence is 12 residues long. The CDR3 nucleotides are TGTGCCAGCAGAGGAAGCAATCAGCCCCAGCATTTT. Translation: CASRGSNQPQHF.

This clone has at least ten counts. The chain carries TRBV4-3 and TRBJ2-4, with 8 positions matching TRBD2. Germline CDR1 LGHNA, CDR2 YSLEER. The CDR3 runs 15 residues. The junction had 9 bases not matched to a gene; V was cut back by 4 bases and J by 7 bases. CDR3 sequence (DNA): TGCGCCAGCAGCCTCCTTCTGGGACTAGAGAACATTCAGTACTTC. It is translated as CASSLLLGLENIQYF.

In its sample, this clone was seen a few times. The chain uses TRBV7-2 and TRBJ2-7; D might be TRBD1 or TRBD2, each matching 5 bases. The CDR3 has 14 amino acids. Germline CDR1 SGHTA, CDR2 FQGNSA. Trimming left V 6 bases short and J 0 bases short, with 12 bases between. The CDR3 nucleotides are TGTGCCAGCAGTCAAGAGGGGCTCTCCTACGAGCAGTACTTC. This gives the protein CASSQEGLSYEQYF.

This clone was seen a handful of times. J is TRBJ2-5 and V is TRBV5-1, with D possibly matching TRBD2 (7 bases). The CDR3 spans 16 residues. The germline V and J ends were trimmed by 3 bases and 3 bases, with 18 bases remaining between them. CDR1 and CDR2 from the germline V gene are SGHRS and YFSETQ. The CDR3 region is CASSYPGGQPKETQYF. The DNA of the CDR3 is TGCGCCAGCAGCTACCCGGGGGGCCAACCAAAAGAGACCCAGTACTTC.

This clone has just one count. The genes are TRBV6-5 and TRBJ1-4; TRBD1 might be the D (6 bases). V lost 8 bases and J 8 bases, leaving 18 bases between the germline ends. There are 14 residues in the CDR3. The germline CDR1 and CDR2 sequences are MNHEY and SVGAGI. CDR3 coding DNA: TGTGCCAGCGGTTCTCGGGGGAGGGGGGAAAAACTGTTTTTT. Its protein product is CASGSRGRGEKLFF.

V and J are TRBV7-2 and TRBJ2-1; TRBD1 agrees at 8 bases. CDR3 size: 15 residues. Germline V gene lookup returns CDR1 SGHTA and CDR2 FQGNSA. The V segment lost 3 bases and the J segment 5 bases; nucleotides outside the gene matches: 6. The CDR3: CASSFGQGADNEQFF. The DNA of the CDR3 is TGTGCCAGCAGCTTTGGGCAGGGGGCCGACAATGAGCAGTTCTTC.

This clone was detected a few times. This chain links TRBV2 with TRBJ1-1; D remains unclear. This CDR3 spans 13 amino acids. Trimming stripped 6 bases from V and 3 bases from J, with 11 bases between. Germline V CDR1 and CDR2: SNHLY, FYNNEI. The CDR3 bases are TGTGCCAGCAGGGCGTTTCGCGACACTGAAGCTTTCTTT. This encodes CASRAFRDTEAFF.